This TCR beta chain is drawn from a study of blood T cell repertoires in COVID-19. Whole-study context: Sources were T cells, B-cell-depleted T cells, or PBMCs; the material itself was cDNA or gDNA.

As handled by the study authors: Estimated nucleated cell counts came from reference gene primer amplification. This table comes from immunoSEQ multiplex PCR, and its TCRdb copy is limited to in-frame clones, with some not included. Clone size and the V and J calls come from that table; the DNA yielded D and trimming. The sample records 52,000 or so clones, approximately 91% being singletons. The V gene's germline CDR1 is MDHEN and CDR2 SYDVKM. The trim removed 8 bases at V and 2 bases at J, leaving 2 bases unmatched. The length of the CDR3 is 12 residues. The sequenced material came from peripheral blood. The rearrangement uses TRBV28 and TRBJ1-1; 7 bases are a match to TRBD1. The sequence derives from a man aged 55 to 70 with active COVID-19. The CDR3 loop reads CASWTGNTEAFF. The CDR3 DNA reads TGTGCCAGCTGGACAGGCAACACTGAAGCTTTCTTT.